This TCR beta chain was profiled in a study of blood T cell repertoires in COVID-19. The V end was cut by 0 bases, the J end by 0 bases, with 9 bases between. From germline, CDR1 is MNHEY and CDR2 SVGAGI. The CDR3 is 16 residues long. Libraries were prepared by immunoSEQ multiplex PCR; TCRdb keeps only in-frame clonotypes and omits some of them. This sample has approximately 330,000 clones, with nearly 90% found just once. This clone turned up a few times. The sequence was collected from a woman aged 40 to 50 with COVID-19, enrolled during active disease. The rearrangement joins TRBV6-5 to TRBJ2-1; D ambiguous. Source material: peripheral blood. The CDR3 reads CASSYSITSSYNEQFF. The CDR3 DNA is TGTGCCAGCAGTTACTCGATTACCAGCTCCTACAATGAGCAGTTCTTC.